Listed below are T cell receptor beta chains from one sample, sequenced in a study of patients and donors after allogeneic stem cell transplantation. Using its own MiXCR run on the RT-PCR reads, TCRdb lists one record per CDR3 protein. The table lists about a million distinct CDR3 sequences, roughly 17% of them singletons. The sample comprised blood, either unsorted or a sorted T cell fraction (not recorded which). These receptors came from a human donor who was either an allogeneic HSCT recipient or a stem cell or donor lymphocyte infusion donor (not recorded which). It is not recorded whose cells these are; they may come from a transplant donor. CDR3s include the opening cysteine and the closing phenylalanine or tryptophan. A D gene is named only where the DNA matches it firmly. Some rows mark clone size as missing; the rest say once, few, many or name a class of expanded clone.

size | D | J | V | CDR3 | DNA
many | . | TRBJ1-2 | TRBV29-1 | CSVEYAGSNYGYTF | TGCAGCGTCGAATACGCCGGGTCGAACTATGGCTACACCTTC
. | TRBD1 | TRBJ1-1 | TRBV3-1 | CASSAQGVGDTEAFF | TGTGCCAGCAGCGCCCAGGGGGTCGGGGACACTGAAGCTTTCTTT
. | . | TRBJ2-6 | TRBV20-1 | CSARERTAGGANVLTF | TGCAGTGCTAGAGAGAGGACAGCGGGAGGGGCCAACGTCCTGACTTTC
. | TRBD2 | TRBJ2-3 | TRBV15 | CATSETSGGATPTDTQYF | TGTGCCACCAGCGAGACTAGCGGGGGGGCCACACCCACAGATACGCAGTATTTT
. | . | TRBJ2-3 | TRBV7-8 | CASSPYGAATDTQYF | TGTGCCAGCAGCCCCTACGGTGCGGCAACTGATACGCAGTATTTT
. | . | TRBJ2-6 | TRBV30 | CAWTNDAGANVLTF | TGTGCCTGGACGAATGACGCTGGGGCCAACGTCCTGACTTTC
. | TRBD2 | TRBJ2-1 | TRBV5-1 | CASSLRTSGGYNEQFF | TGCGCCAGCAGCCTGCGGACTAGCGGGGGCTACAATGAGCAGTTCTTC
few | . | TRBJ1-1 | TRBV6-5 | CASSYGPATEAFF | TGTGCCAGCAGTTATGGCCCCGCGACTGAAGCTTTCTTT
few | TRBD1 | TRBJ2-2 | TRBV24-1 | CATSVRDSRTGELFF | TGTGCCACCAGTGTCAGGGACAGCCGAACCGGGGAGCTGTTTTTT
. | TRBD2 | TRBJ2-1 | TRBV4-1 | CASSQSSGSAHFREFF | TGCGCCAGCAGCCAATCCAGCGGGAGCGCTCATTTTCGGGAGTTCTTC
few | . | TRBJ1-2 | TRBV30 | CAWMQGLYGYTF | TGTGCCTGGATGCAGGGGCTCTATGGCTACACCTTC
many | TRBD2 | TRBJ2-2 | TRBV5-6 | CASSPVAGGHTGELFF | TGTGCCAGCAGCCCCGTTGCGGGGGGGCACACCGGGGAGCTGTTTTTT
. | TRBD1 | TRBJ2-1 | TRBV2 | CARRAGGFEQFF | TGTGCCAGGAGGGCAGGGGGCTTTGAGCAGTTCTTC
. | . | TRBJ2-1 | TRBV12-5 | CASGLATGVYNEQFF | TGTGCTAGTGGTTTGGCCACGGGTGTCTACAATGAGCAGTTCTTC
few | TRBD1 | TRBJ2-1 | TRBV20-1 | CSARAPGTGGHEQFF | TGCAGTGCTAGAGCCCCCGGGACAGGGGGGCATGAGCAGTTCTTC
. | . | TRBJ1-5 | TRBV19 | CASTGTARGNQPQHF | TGTGCCAGTACCGGGACGGCGCGGGGGAATCAGCCCCAGCATTTT
many | . | TRBJ2-1 | TRBV12-3/TRBV12-4 | CASSLRTADNEQFF | TGTGCCAGCAGTTTAAGGACTGCTGACAATGAGCAGTTCTTC
. | TRBD1 | TRBJ1-2 | TRBV5-1 | CASSRDRDPYGYTF | TGCGCCAGCAGCAGGGACAGGGACCCTTATGGCTACACCTTC
few | TRBD1 | TRBJ2-1 | TRBV10-3 | CAIRHQKTGAGEQFF | TGTGCCATCAGGCACCAGAAGACAGGGGCCGGTGAGCAGTTCTTC
. | TRBD1 | TRBJ2-2 | TRBV11-1 | CASSLSRDRGMRTGELFF | TGTGCCAGCAGCCTTTCCCGGGACAGGGGAATGCGCACCGGGGAGCTGTTTTTT
. | TRBD2 | TRBJ2-1 | TRBV19 | CATSLAEAGGRKFF | TGTGCCACCTCCTTGGCTGAAGCGGGGGGACGGAAGTTCTTC
few | . | TRBJ2-7 | TRBV19 | CASSIGDPAYEQYF | TGTGCCAGTAGTATCGGCGACCCCGCCTACGAGCAGTACTTC
. | TRBD1 | TRBJ1-4 | TRBV7-2 | CASSLGQGSTEKLFF | TGTGCCAGCAGCTTAGGACAGGGATCCACCGAAAAACTGTTTTTT
. | TRBD1 | TRBJ1-2 | TRBV27 | CASSPQGAPTYGYTF | TGTGCCAGCAGTCCTCAGGGGGCCCCGACCTATGGCTACACCTTC
. | . | TRBJ1-5 | TRBV12-3/TRBV12-4 | CASSLTGLDNQPQHF | TGTGCCAGCAGCCTGACGGGTCTCGACAATCAGCCCCAGCATTTT
. | TRBD1 | TRBJ2-7 | TRBV11-2 | CASNPRRVDRGGYEQYF | TGTGCCAGCAACCCCAGGAGGGTTGACAGGGGGGGGTACGAGCAGTACTTC
few | TRBD1 | TRBJ1-5 | TRBV2 | CASSDRTGIQPQHF | TGTGCCAGCAGTGACAGGACAGGGATACAGCCCCAGCATTTT
few | . | TRBJ2-5 | TRBV2 | CASSEVVGETQYF | TGTGCCAGCAGTGAAGTTGTCGGGGAGACCCAGTACTTC
. | . | TRBJ1-6 | TRBV30 | CAWSVKGRTYNSPLHF | TGTGCCTGGAGTGTAAAGGGGAGGACCTATAATTCACCCCTCCACTTT
few | TRBD2 | TRBJ2-3 | TRBV11-2 | CASSLDPLAGAVADTQYF | TGTGCCAGCAGCTTAGATCCATTAGCGGGAGCCGTAGCAGATACGCAGTATTTT
. | . | TRBJ2-7 | TRBV7-9 | CASSSDSSAGYEQYF | TGTGCCAGCAGCTCCGACAGCTCCGCGGGCTACGAGCAGTACTTC
. | . | TRBJ2-7 | TRBV2 | CASSVFNTEGNEQYF | TGTGCCAGCAGTGTATTTAACACCGAGGGCAACGAGCAGTACTTC
. | . | TRBJ1-6 | TRBV15 | CATSRLPSTGRNSPLHF | TGTGCCACCAGCAGACTTCCCTCTACAGGGCGCAATTCACCCCTCCACTTT
. | TRBD2 | TRBJ2-1 | TRBV2 | CASSEAMGGRRGVPSYNEQFF | TGTGCCAGCAGTGAAGCCATGGGGGGGAGGCGAGGCGTCCCTTCCTACAATGAGCAGTTCTTC
. | . | TRBJ2-7 | TRBV5-1 | CASSPVSGFLVYEQYF | TGCGCCAGCAGCCCTGTCTCGGGGTTTTTGGTATACGAGCAGTACTTC
few | TRBD1 | TRBJ1-2 | TRBV4-3 | CASSQDDRGAQINYGYTF | TGCGCCAGCAGCCAAGACGACAGGGGGGCTCAAATCAACTATGGCTACACCTTC
. | TRBD2 | TRBJ2-2 | TRBV6-1 | CASSGLASGELFF | TGTGCCAGCAGCGGACTAGCGTCCGGGGAGCTGTTTTTT
. | TRBD2 | TRBJ2-1 | TRBV12-3/TRBV12-4 | CASSWSGGISEQFF | TGTGCCAGCAGTTGGAGCGGGGGGATTAGTGAGCAGTTCTTC
. | . | TRBJ2-7 | TRBV27 | CASSFSPLGGATYEQYF | TGTGCCAGCAGTTTCTCTCCCCTAGGGGGGGCAACCTACGAGCAGTACTTC
few | . | TRBJ1-3 | TRBV15 | CATSRDRRDSGNTIYF | TGTGCCACCAGCAGAGATCGACGGGACTCTGGAAACACCATATATTTT
few | . | TRBJ1-2 | TRBV6-5 | CATYWTRGYTF | TGTGCCACCTACTGGACCCGTGGCTACACCTTC
few | . | TRBJ2-3 | TRBV15 | CATSPDRSSTDTQYF | TGTGCCACCAGCCCGGACCGTTCTAGCACAGATACGCAGTATTTT
few | . | TRBJ2-1 | TRBV20-1 | CSARRAGRVYNEQFF | TGCAGTGCCCGAAGGGCCGGGAGAGTCTACAATGAGCAGTTCTTC
. | . | TRBJ1-2 | TRBV27 | CASSYQSNYGYTF | TGTGCCAGCAGTTATCAGTCTAACTATGGCTACACCTTC
few | . | TRBJ2-7 | TRBV7-2 | CASSSRASYEQYF | TGTGCCAGCAGCTCCCGGGCCAGCTACGAGCAGTACTTC
. | TRBD2 | TRBJ2-1 | TRBV10-3 | CAISTSASSYNEQFF | TGTGCCATCAGTACTAGCGCGAGCTCCTACAATGAGCAGTTCTTC
few | . | TRBJ1-1 | TRBV2 | CASSFTQNTEAFF | TGTGCCAGCAGTTTTACACAGAACACTGAAGCTTTCTTT
. | . | TRBJ2-5 | TRBV15 | CATSGDLASKETQYF | TGTGCCACCAGCGGAGATTTGGCTAGCAAGGAGACCCAGTACTTC
. | . | TRBJ2-2 | TRBV7-9 | CASSFSPNTGELFF | TGTGCCAGCAGCTTCTCACCCAACACCGGGGAGCTGTTTTTT
few | . | TRBJ2-2 | TRBV6-1 | CASRTDGRNTGELFF | TGTGCCAGCAGGACCGACGGGAGAAACACCGGGGAGCTGTTTTTT